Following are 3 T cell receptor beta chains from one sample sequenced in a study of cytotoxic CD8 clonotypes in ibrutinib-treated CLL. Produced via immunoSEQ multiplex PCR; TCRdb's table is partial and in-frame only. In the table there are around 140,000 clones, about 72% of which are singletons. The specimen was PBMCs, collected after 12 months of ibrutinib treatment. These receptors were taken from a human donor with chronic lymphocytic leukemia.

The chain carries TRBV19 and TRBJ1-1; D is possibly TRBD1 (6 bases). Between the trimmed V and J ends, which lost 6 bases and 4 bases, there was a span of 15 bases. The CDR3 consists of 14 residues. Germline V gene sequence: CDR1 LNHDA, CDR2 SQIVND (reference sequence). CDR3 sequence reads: CASRGASEATEAFF. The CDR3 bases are TGTGCCAGTAGGGGGGCGTCAGAAGCCACTGAAGCTTTCTTT.

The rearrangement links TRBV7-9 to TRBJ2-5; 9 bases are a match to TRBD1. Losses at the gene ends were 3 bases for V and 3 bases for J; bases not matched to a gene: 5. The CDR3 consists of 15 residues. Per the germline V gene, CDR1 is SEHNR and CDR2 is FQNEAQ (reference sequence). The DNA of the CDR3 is TGTGCCAGCAGCTTGGGGGACAGGGTAGAAGAGACCCAGTACTTC. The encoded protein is CASSLGDRVEETQYF.

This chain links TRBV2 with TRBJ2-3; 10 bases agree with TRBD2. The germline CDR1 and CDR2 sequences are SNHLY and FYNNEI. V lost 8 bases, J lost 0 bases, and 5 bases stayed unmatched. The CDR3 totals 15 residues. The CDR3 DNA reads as TGTGCCAGCGGAAGGACTAGCGGAAGCACAGATACGCAGTATTTT. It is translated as CASGRTSGSTDTQYF.